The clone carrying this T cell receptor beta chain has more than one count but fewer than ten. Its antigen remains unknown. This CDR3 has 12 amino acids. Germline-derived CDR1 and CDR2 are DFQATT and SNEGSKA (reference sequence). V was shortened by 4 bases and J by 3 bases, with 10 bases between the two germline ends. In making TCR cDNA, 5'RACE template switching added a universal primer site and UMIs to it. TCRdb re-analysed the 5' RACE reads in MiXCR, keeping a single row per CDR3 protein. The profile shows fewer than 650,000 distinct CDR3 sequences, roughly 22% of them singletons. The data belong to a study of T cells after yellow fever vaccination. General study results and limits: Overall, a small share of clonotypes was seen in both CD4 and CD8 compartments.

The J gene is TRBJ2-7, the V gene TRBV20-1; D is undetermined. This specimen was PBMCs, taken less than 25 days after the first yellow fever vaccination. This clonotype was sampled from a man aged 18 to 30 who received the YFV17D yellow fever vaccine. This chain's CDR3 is CSATRRFYEQYV. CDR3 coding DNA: TGCAGTGCTACCAGACGGTTCTACGAGCAGTACGTC.